Listed below are T cell receptor beta chains from one sample, sequenced in a study of radiotherapy plus CTLA-4 blockade in lung cancer. Using immunoSEQ multiplex PCR, the repertoire was profiled, and TCRdb retains in-frame clones only, with some absent. The sample holds about 48,000 clones; 65% to 90% are singletons and the top ten take 15% to 20%. The starting material was peripheral blood, obtained from a patient treated with radiotherapy plus ipilimumab. These receptors originate from a human donor with non-small cell lung cancer that progressed on radiotherapy plus ipilimumab. Some clones in this sample may be carry-over from other donors' samples. Each CDR3 is given with its conserved first and last residue. Clone size, where shown, is once, few, many, or a class for clones that have expanded.

.,TRBJ1-1,TRBV15,CATGRDLTGGDTEAFF
.,TRBJ2-1,TRBV27,CASSLAGTSSYNEQFF
.,TRBJ1-1,TRBV6-1,CASSVGQAKTVEAFF
.,TRBJ2-1,TRBV4-3,CASSQDQRGLYNEQFF
.,TRBJ1-3,TRBV5-6,CASSFSPSGNTIYF
.,TRBJ1-5,TRBV10-2,CASGLGARPDQPQHF
.,TRBJ2-1,TRBV5-6,CASSTPGQGTYNEQFF
.,TRBJ1-1,TRBV12-5,CASGLAPSGWTEAFF
once,TRBJ2-1,TRBV7-3,CASSLWVQRGASYNEQFF
.,TRBJ2-2,TRBV6-1,CATGTGDTGELFF
.,TRBJ1-2,TRBV10-3,CAISESTGEGYGYTF
.,TRBJ1-5,TRBV12-5,CASGLIQGGWSQPQHF
.,TRBJ1-1,TRBV30,CAWSDSYTEAFF
.,TRBJ1-2,TRBV5-6,CASSLTGGYTF
.,TRBJ2-7,TRBV5-1,CASSAGRTYEQYF
.,TRBJ2-7,TRBV18,CASSPGLAGDIPREQYF
.,TRBJ1-5,TRBV27,CASSLHPGQNQPQHF
.,TRBJ1-1,TRBV4-1,CASSKRGQINTEAFF
.,TRBJ2-7,TRBV5-1,CASSFSGGPSYEQYF
.,TRBJ2-1,TRBV5-1,CASSFQGFYNEQFF
.,TRBJ1-1,TRBV7-6,CASSLGLYGGITEAFF
.,TRBJ1-6,TRBV5-1,CASSLGRDNNSPLHF
.,TRBJ2-5,TRBV13,CASKRGGTFQETQYF
.,TRBJ1-2,TRBV27,CASSDGGGYTF
.,TRBJ1-2,TRBV2,CASSEVGVLNYGYTF
.,TRBJ1-3,TRBV18,CASSPTARFGNTIYF
.,TRBJ1-6,TRBV12-5,CASGLTQGSPLHF
.,TRBJ2-3,TRBV7-9,CASSNTGTPTDTQYF
once,TRBJ2-7,TRBV4-1,CASSLGTSGGAAYEQYF
.,TRBJ2-7,TRBV27,CASSLGVSGRNEQYF
.,TRBJ2-1,TRBV30,CAWSEGTGTEQFF
.,.,TRBV5-1,CASSLSTVYEQYF
.,TRBJ1-1,TRBV27,CASSATGTANTEAFF
.,TRBJ1-5,TRBV2,CASREGAQPQHF
.,TRBJ1-2,TRBV7-2,CASSTRTGQGYGYTF
few,TRBJ2-5,TRBV6-5,CASSQVVPETQYF
.,TRBJ1-1,TRBV27,CASSQALWRNTEAFF
.,TRBJ1-1,TRBV5-1,CASSLWGDGGEAFF
.,TRBJ2-2,TRBV5-1,CASSLAAATGELFF
.,TRBJ1-2,TRBV6-6,CASRRGQTNYGYTF
.,TRBJ2-1,TRBV9,CASSPRTSGSLSEQFF
.,TRBJ2-3,TRBV5-4,CASSFKGAADTQYF
.,TRBJ1-2,TRBV9,CASSVTGQGAHGYTF
.,TRBJ2-1,TRBV7-8,CASSLNSEQFF
.,TRBJ2-7,TRBV11-1,CASSPTGERYEQYF
few,TRBJ2-2,TRBV18,CASSPSGSDGELFF